The present entry profiles one T cell receptor (beta chain) with its context. The antigen is unknown. V gave up 3 bases and J gave up 7 bases; unmatched junction bases: 4. Germline CDR1 is SGDLS and CDR2 is YYNGEE. The CDR3 sequence is 15 residues long. This sample is drawn from a study of cytomegalovirus exposure and HLA in healthy donors. Study-level points and caveats: Later on, a genetic analysis was performed. It linked a missense variant in DCLRE1C with V- and J-gene trimming of TCR beta. Usually a TCR sequence was rare, but some public TCRs were found in many donors. The authors confirmed in vitro that three CMV-associated chains were specific for CMV antigens.

A multiplex PCR was run with 60 Vbeta primers and 13 Jbeta primers. Measured with immunoSEQ multiplex PCR; TCRdb has only the in-frame clones, and not every one. The sample records approximately 100,000 clones, 70% to 80% being singletons. This receptor was taken from a human donor in good health. The sample comprised PBMCs. J is TRBJ1-6 and V is TRBV9, with 10 bases identical to TRBD1. This CDR3 is CASSGRQGANSPLHF. The CDR3 DNA is TGTGCCAGCAGCGGTCGACAGGGGGCCAATTCACCCCTCCACTTT.